The clone carrying this T cell receptor beta chain was counted at least ten times. Its antigen is unidentified. The data are from a study of T cells in Graves' hyperthyroidism and ophthalmopathy. Study-wide points: Most thyroid clonotypes expanded above 0.001 were also detected in blood.

Exclusion of patients followed from uncontrolled infection, other autoimmune disease, pregnancy or lactation. TCR beta CDR3 region amplification was performed from RNA transcripts. TCR CDR3 underwent first-round RT-PCR with the HTBI primer set. Using its own MiXCR run on the multiplex PCR reads, TCRdb lists one record per CDR3 protein. The sample yields approximately 400,000 distinct CDR3 sequences, 13% seen once. Sequencing was done on a sample of blood. This clonotype originated in a man aged 25 to 40 with Graves' hyperthyroidism that later progressed to Graves' ophthalmopathy.

The CDR3 bases are TGTGCCAGCAGCCACGGTGGACAAAGGTTCAATCAGCCCCAGCATTTT. Its protein is CASSHGGQRFNQPQHF. The genes are TRBV3-1 and TRBJ1-5, with D perhaps matching TRBD1 (5 bases). The germline V and J ends were trimmed by 3 bases and 3 bases, with 15 bases remaining between them. The germline V gene encodes CDR1 LGHDT and CDR2 YNNKEL (reference sequence). This CDR3 has 16 residues.